The clone carrying this TCR beta chain was detected ten times or more. TCRdb's table, derived via immunoSEQ multiplex PCR, lists solely in-frame clones and lacks some. The table shows 80,000 to 100,000 clones, with about four fifths occurring only once. These data originate in a study of blood T cell repertoires in COVID-19. Overall study: Acute and convalescent COVID-19 specimens originated in the United States, Italy and Spain. The cDNA or gDNA used as material had been derived from T cells, B-cell-depleted T cells, or PBMCs.

This CDR3 is 14 amino acids long. V was shortened by 4 bases and J by 2 bases, with 12 bases between the two germline ends. Germline-derived CDR1 and CDR2 are LGHNA and YSLEER. This clonotype originated in a man in his sixties or seventies with acute or convalescent COVID-19. The rearrangement joins TRBV4-3 to TRBJ2-7; D is perhaps TRBD1 (6 bases). Material for sequencing was peripheral blood. The chain's CDR3 is CASSPVTGAYEQYF. For the CDR3, the DNA is TGCGCCAGCAGCCCAGTGACAGGAGCCTACGAGCAGTACTTC.